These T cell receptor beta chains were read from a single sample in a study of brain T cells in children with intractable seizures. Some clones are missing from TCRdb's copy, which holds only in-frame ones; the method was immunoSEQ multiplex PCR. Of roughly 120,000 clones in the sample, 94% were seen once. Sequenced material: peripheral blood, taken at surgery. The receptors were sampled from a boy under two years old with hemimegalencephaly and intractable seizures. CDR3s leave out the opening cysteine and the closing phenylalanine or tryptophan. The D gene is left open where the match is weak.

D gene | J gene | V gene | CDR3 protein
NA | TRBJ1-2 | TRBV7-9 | ASSPLGGTSYGYT
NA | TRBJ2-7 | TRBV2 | ASLAVSYEQY
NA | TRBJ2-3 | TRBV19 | ASSIWSGGADTQY
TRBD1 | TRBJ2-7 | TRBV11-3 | ASSGGTGLYEQY
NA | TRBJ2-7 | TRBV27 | ASSRAPGSYEQY
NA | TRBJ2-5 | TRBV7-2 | ASSLVSEVTQY
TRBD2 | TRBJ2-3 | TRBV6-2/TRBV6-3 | ASSSSGGYTDTQY
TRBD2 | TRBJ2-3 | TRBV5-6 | ASSWGLAGVADTQY
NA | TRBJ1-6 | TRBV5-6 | ASSASRAGSPLH
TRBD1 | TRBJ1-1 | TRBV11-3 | ASSVRQGIMNTEAF
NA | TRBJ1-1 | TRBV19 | ASSINMNTEAF
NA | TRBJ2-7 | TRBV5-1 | ASSFNAQDEQY
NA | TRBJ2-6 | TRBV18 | ASSPRGPQIAGANVLT
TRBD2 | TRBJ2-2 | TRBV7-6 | ASSRRFMAGGPGTGELF
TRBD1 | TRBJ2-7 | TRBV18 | ASSLLGQGLTSRRYEQY
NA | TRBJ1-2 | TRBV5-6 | ASSLDKFYGYT
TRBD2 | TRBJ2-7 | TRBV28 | ATGGVPVLKQY
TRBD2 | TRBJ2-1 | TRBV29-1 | SARYGTSHQF
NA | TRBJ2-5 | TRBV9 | ASSAYQETQY
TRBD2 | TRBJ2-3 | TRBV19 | ASRGVRRTSVTDTQY
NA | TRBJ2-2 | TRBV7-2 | ASSLVANTGELF
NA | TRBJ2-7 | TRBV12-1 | ASSPGTSASYEQY
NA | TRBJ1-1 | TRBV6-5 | ASTKTLANTEAF
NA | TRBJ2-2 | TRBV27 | ASSLTDGTGELF
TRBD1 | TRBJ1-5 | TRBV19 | ASTGQGSQPQH
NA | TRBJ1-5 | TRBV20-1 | SASQGASNQPQH
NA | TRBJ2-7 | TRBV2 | ASRPGAGYEQY
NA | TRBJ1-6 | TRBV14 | ASSLRSYNSPLH
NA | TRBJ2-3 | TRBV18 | ASSPPSRWDTQY
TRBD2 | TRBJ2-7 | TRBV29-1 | SASGVKGEQY
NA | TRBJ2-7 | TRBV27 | ASRTYDSYEQY
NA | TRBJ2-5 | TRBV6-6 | ASSPHRQETQY